Below are 30 T cell receptor beta chains sequenced from a single sample in a study of blood T cell repertoires in COVID-19. Data came from immunoSEQ multiplex PCR; TCRdb stores just in-frame clones and leaves some out. The profile shows some 240,000 clones, around four fifths of them singletons. The sequenced material came from peripheral blood. Receptors were obtained from a woman between 55 and 75 years old with active or convalescent COVID-19.

The chain joins TRBV5-5 to TRBJ2-3; the match to TRBD2 covers 13 bases. The CDR3 is 17 amino acids. CDR1 is SGHKS and CDR2 is YYEKEE in the germline V gene (reference sequence). Unmatched junction bases numbered 5, after V lost 0 bases and J lost 4 bases. The CDR3 DNA is TGTGCCAGCAGCTTGGTTTCCGGACTAGCGGGGGCAGATACGCAGTATTTT. It specifies CASSLVSGLAGADTQYF.

The V call is TRBV18, the J call TRBJ2-7, with 9 bases identical to TRBD1. The CDR3 runs to 13 residues. Germline-derived CDR1 and CDR2 are KGHSH and LQKENI. V trimming: 3 bases; J trimming: 4 bases; junction bases outside the gene matches: 1. CDR3 nucleotide sequence: TGTGCCAGCTCACCGACAGGGGGGTACGAGCAGTACTTC. Its translation is CASSPTGGYEQYF.

CDR3 region: CASSPTSGTGLDEQYF. As DNA, the CDR3 is TGCGCCAGCAGCCCTACGTCCGGGACAGGGTTGGACGAGCAGTACTTC. The chain recombines TRBV5-1 with TRBJ2-7; 9 bases line up with TRBD1. The V gene's germline CDR1 is SGHRS and CDR2 YFSETQ. The CDR3 totals 16 residues. V lost 4 bases and J lost 5; bases outside the gene matches: 13.

The V gene is TRBV5-4, the J gene TRBJ2-3; 10 positions agree with TRBD2. V shed 2 bases and J 13 bases; nucleotides not matched to a gene: 10. CDR3 length equals 14 residues. In germline, CDR1 is SGHNT, CDR2 YYREEE (reference sequence). CDR3 in amino acids: CASSLRTAGGPEYF. The CDR3 DNA reads TGTGCCAGCAGCTTAAGAACAGCGGGGGGGCCAGAGTATTTT. The full variable domain, completed using reference TRBV5-4 and TRBJ2-3, is ETGVTQSPTHLIKTRGQQVTLRCSSQSGHNTVSWYQQALGQGPQFIFQYYREEENGRGNFPPRFSGLQFPNYSSELNVNALELDDSALYLCASSLRTAGGPEYFGPGTRLTVL.

V and J are TRBV5-8 and TRBJ1-3; 8 positions agree with TRBD1. V lost 6 bases, J lost 4 bases, and 6 bases stayed unmatched. Germline CDR1 reads SGHTS; CDR2 reads YDEGEE. The CDR3 is 14 amino acids. For the CDR3, the DNA is TGTGCCAGCACCCGGACAGGGCTAGGAAACACCATATATTTT. Residues: CASTRTGLGNTIYF.

V and J are TRBV25-1 and TRBJ1-2; D is possibly TRBD1 (6 bases). This CDR3 comprises 16 residues. CDR1 is MGHDK, CDR2 SYGVNS, per germline. Trimming cost V 1 base and J 4 bases, with 16 bases left between them. The CDR3 nucleotides are TGTGCCAGCAGTGAATGGGGCAGGGGCCGTTCCTATGGCTACACCTTC. Its protein product is CASSEWGRGRSYGYTF.

This chain uses TRBV27 with TRBJ2-1; 9 bases agree with TRBD1. This CDR3 is built from 16 residues. The V and J ends lost 5 bases and 5 bases, in that order; junction bases with no gene match: 10. Germline V gives CDR1 MNHEY, CDR2 SMNVEV (reference sequence). The CDR3 spells CASSITGTGRHNEQFF. The DNA for the CDR3 is TGTGCCAGCAGTATAACCGGGACAGGGCGACACAATGAGCAGTTCTTC.

The gene calls are TRBV19 and TRBJ1-5; 8 nucleotides agree with TRBD1. CDR1 LNHDA and CDR2 SQIVND come from the germline V gene (reference sequence). The CDR3 length is 15 residues. J gave up 3 bases and V 4 bases, and 5 bases lay outside the gene matches. CDR3 sequence (DNA): TGTGCCAGTAGTACGGACAGGGTTGCCAATCAGCCCCAGCATTTT. This encodes CASSTDRVANQPQHF.

This sequence joins TRBV10-3 and TRBJ2-5; D is perhaps TRBD1 (6 bases). V dropped 7 bases and J dropped 2 bases, with 11 bases sitting between them. Germline values: CDR1 ENHRY, CDR2 SYGVKD. This CDR3 is built from 13 residues. For the CDR3, the DNA is TGTGCCATCACCAAGGGACATCAAGAGACCCAGTACTTC. It codes for CAITKGHQETQYF.

The chain links TRBV2 to TRBJ2-1; TRBD2 aligns across 8 bases. Germline loops: CDR1 SNHLY, CDR2 FYNNEI. The CDR3 is made up of 16 amino acids. The junction had 10 bases not matched to a gene; V was cut back by 5 bases and J by 4 bases. The CDR3 DNA follows: TGTGCCAGCAGTAGCCCTGGTAGCGGGGATTACAATGAGCAGTTCTTC. Encoded protein: CASSSPGSGDYNEQFF.

This clone occurred once. This sequence joins TRBV10-3 and TRBJ1-1; TRBD1 is a possible D gene (5 bases). CDR1 and CDR2 from the germline V gene are ENHRY and SYGVKD. V was clipped by 0 bases and J by 3 bases, with 8 bases between them. The CDR3 sequence is 14 residues long. DNA for the CDR3: TGTGCCATCAGTGAGTCGACAGCATACACTGAAGCTTTCTTT. Its translation: CAISESTAYTEAFF.

This chain uses TRBV27 with TRBJ1-1; 8 bases map to TRBD1. The ends lost 7 bases at V and 6 bases at J; junction bases unmatched: 7. The CDR3 is 13 amino acids. Germline-derived CDR1 and CDR2 are MNHEY and SMNVEV (reference sequence). The CDR3 region has the DNA TGTGCCAGCACCGGACAGGGAGTCGCTGAAGCTTTCTTT. The encoded protein is CASTGQGVAEAFF.

V usage is TRBV2 and J usage is TRBJ2-7, with D maybe TRBD1 (6 bases). The ends were cut back, 8 bases at V and 1 base at J, with 12 bases in the middle. Germline lookup yields CDR1 SNHLY and CDR2 FYNNEI. The CDR3 has 13 amino acids. The CDR3 is CASLTDRSYEQYF. As DNA, the CDR3 is TGTGCCAGCCTTACGGACAGATCCTACGAGCAGTACTTC.

As regards this clone: The junction and the germline gene differ at one end; a read error may be behind it. The V and J genes are TRBV6-1 and TRBJ1-2; 11 bases line up with TRBD1. The CDR3 consists of 16 residues. CDR1 MNHNS and CDR2 SASEGT come from the germline V gene. The CDR3 here is CASSETGQGASYGHTF. CDR3 coding DNA: TGTGCCAGCAGTGAAACCGGACAGGGGGCCTCCTATGGCCACACCTTC.

The V and J genes are TRBV30 and TRBJ1-2, with D possibly matching TRBD1 (6 bases). This CDR3 has 16 amino acids. The V end was cut by 0 bases, the J end by 6 bases, with 20 bases between. Germline V gene sequence: CDR1 GTSNPN, CDR2 SVGIG (reference sequence). This CDR3 reads CAWSVPIAGVGDGYTF. As DNA, the CDR3 is TGTGCCTGGAGTGTACCCATTGCAGGGGTCGGGGATGGCTACACCTTC.

The chain employs TRBV6-1 and TRBJ2-7, with 8 bases matching TRBD1. The CDR3 loop spans 17 amino acids. The junction had 7 bases not matched to a gene; V was cut back by 0 bases and J by 0 bases. Looked up from germline, CDR1 is MNHNS and CDR2 is SASEGT. CDR3 loop: CASSEAVRDRSSYEQYF. CDR3 sequence (DNA): TGTGCCAGCAGTGAAGCGGTCCGGGACAGGAGCTCCTACGAGCAGTACTTC.

The chain recombines TRBV4-1 with TRBJ1-1, with 8 nucleotides matching TRBD1. V dropped 1 base and J dropped 0; count of bases not matched to a gene: 4. The length of the CDR3 is 16 residues. The germline gives CDR1 MGHRA, CDR2 YSYEKL. The chain's CDR3 is CASSQATGGMNTEAFF. CDR3 sequence (DNA): TGCGCCAGCAGCCAAGCCACAGGGGGGATGAACACTGAAGCTTTCTTT.

This clone turned up a few times. V gene TRBV4-2 combines with J gene TRBJ1-4; D might be TRBD1 (5 bases). Germline V gene data show CDR1 as LGHNA and CDR2 as YNFKEQ. This CDR3 has 14 amino acids. V gave up 3 bases and J gave up 4 bases, with 9 bases separating them. As DNA, the CDR3 is TGTGCCAGCAGCCAGGAACAGGTTAATGAAAAACTGTTTTTT. It specifies CASSQEQVNEKLFF.

The chain couples TRBV12-3 or TRBV12-4 to TRBJ1-5; D unclear. This CDR3 contains 12 residues. Between the trimmed V and J ends, which lost 6 bases and 7 bases, there was a span of 10 bases. CDR3 bases: TGTGCCAGCAGCCCCGCGGGACAGCCCCAGCATTTT. The encoded protein is CASSPAGQPQHF.

This clone was seen a few times. The chain is built from TRBV12-3 or TRBV12-4 and TRBJ1-5; D remains unclear. The CDR3 spans 13 residues. Trimming took off 6 bases at V and 3 bases at J, with 9 bases between the two ends. CDR3 protein: CASSPGYNQPQHF. The CDR3 DNA follows: TGTGCCAGCAGCCCCGGGTACAATCAGCCCCAGCATTTT.

This chain uses TRBV10-1 with TRBJ2-3; D call uncertain. CDR1 and CDR2 from the germline V gene are WNHNN and SYGVQD (reference sequence). Trimming stripped 1 base from V and 3 bases from J, with 5 bases between. The CDR3 runs to 13 residues. CDR3 nucleotides: TGCGCCAGCAGTGAGTGCAGGACAGATACGCAGTATTTT. Residues: CASSECRTDTQYF.

V usage is TRBV5-8 and J usage is TRBJ1-1; 9 nucleotides align to TRBD1. The CDR3 consists of 16 residues. Germline V lookup: CDR1 SGHTS, CDR2 YDEGEE. The V gene end was trimmed by 0 bases and the J gene end by 1 base; junction bases not matched to a gene: 4. CDR3 loop: CASSLGTGVKNTEAFF. Written as DNA, the CDR3 is TGTGCCAGCAGCTTGGGGACAGGGGTTAAGAACACTGAAGCTTTCTTT.

The DNA for the CDR3 is TGTGCCTGGAGTGTTGTAGGGGGCACCTACGAGCAGTACTTC. Encoded protein: CAWSVVGGTYEQYF. The rearrangement links TRBV30 to TRBJ2-7; 7 bases agree with TRBD1. The CDR3 loop spans 14 amino acids. Unmatched junction bases numbered 4, after V lost 0 bases and J lost 2 bases. Germline V gives CDR1 GTSNPN, CDR2 SVGIG (reference sequence).

This clone was observed a handful of times. The V and J genes are TRBV7-9 and TRBJ1-2; D possibly corresponds to TRBD1 (5 bases). The V gene's germline CDR1 is SEHNR and CDR2 FQNEAQ (reference sequence). Trimming pared 5 bases from V and 5 bases from J, leaving 27 bases between. The CDR3 covers 18 residues. The CDR3 loop is CASSPPTSRGGFGYGYTF. DNA for the CDR3: TGTGCCAGCAGCCCGCCCACATCGCGGGGCGGCTTCGGGTATGGCTACACCTTC.

This clone has a handful of counts. The chain is built from TRBV18 and TRBJ1-2; TRBD1 is a possible D gene (6 bases). Looked up from germline, CDR1 is KGHSH and CDR2 is LQKENI. CDR3 size: 18 residues. V lost 1 base and J 0 bases, leaving 18 bases between the germline ends. The DNA of the CDR3 is TGTGCCAGCTCACCACGTCCCCCGGACAGACTATCTAACTATGGCTACACCTTC. Encoded protein: CASSPRPPDRLSNYGYTF. Complete variable domain (other parts from reference TRBV18 and TRBJ1-2): NAGVMQNPRHLVRRRGQEARLRCSPMKGHSHVYWYRQLPEEGLKFMVYLQKENIIDESGMPKERFSAEFPKEGPSILRIQQVVRGDSAAYFCASSPRPPDRLSNYGYTFGSGTRLTVV.

The chain combines TRBV2 with TRBJ2-5, with D possibly matching TRBD1 (5 bases). The germline gives CDR1 SNHLY, CDR2 FYNNEI. The V end was cut by 7 bases, the J end by 1 base, with 13 bases between. The CDR3 sequence is 14 residues long. The CDR3 loop is CASNLQAFQETQYF. CDR3 coding DNA: TGTGCCAGCAACTTACAGGCCTTCCAAGAGACCCAGTACTTC.

This clone was seen a single time. The chain is built from TRBV18 and TRBJ1-1; D possibly corresponds to TRBD1 (6 bases). Germline V gene data show CDR1 as KGHSH and CDR2 as LQKENI. The CDR3 loop spans 16 amino acids. V was trimmed by 3 bases and J by 0 bases, leaving 14 bases between them. CDR3 residues: CASSPALTGMNTEAFF. The CDR3, as DNA: TGTGCCAGCTCACCCGCCCTGACAGGCATGAACACTGAAGCTTTCTTT.

The chain couples TRBV25-1 to TRBJ1-1; D is undetermined. CDR1 MGHDK and CDR2 SYGVNS come from the germline V gene. The CDR3 runs 14 residues. Trimming removed 8 bases at V and 3 bases at J, with 16 bases between. CDR3 amino acids: CASQEAAGYTEAFF. Written as DNA, the CDR3 is TGTGCCAGCCAAGAGGCGGCGGGCTACACTGAAGCTTTCTTT.

V and J are TRBV6-5 and TRBJ1-2; D is ambiguous. Trimming cost V 0 bases and J 4 bases, with 6 bases left between them. Germline V gives CDR1 MNHEY, CDR2 SVGAGI. This CDR3 contains 13 residues. CDR3 sequence (DNA): TGTGCCAGCAGTTACTCAGCGGCCTATGGCTACACCTTC. Translating it yields CASSYSAAYGYTF.

This clone has only a few counts. The V gene is TRBV5-5, the J gene TRBJ1-5, with no clear D. The germline V gene has CDR1 SGHKS and CDR2 YYEKEE (reference sequence). V was pared by 0 bases and J by 1 base, with 5 bases between. The CDR3 is 14 residues long. The CDR3 is CASSLGRSNQPQHF. DNA for the CDR3: TGTGCCAGCAGCTTGGGCCGGAGCAATCAGCCCCAGCATTTT.